Reported below is one T cell receptor beta chain. Antigen: not known. 13 Jbeta primers and 60 Vbeta primers were used for the PCR. Profiled with immunoSEQ multiplex PCR; TCRdb holds only in-frame clones, not every one. The repertoire holds about 160,000 clones, about 79% seen once, with 0.98% in the top ten. The record originates from a study of cytomegalovirus exposure and HLA in healthy donors. Overall study results and limits: The sole available immune exposure information was CMV serostatus. Accurate predictions that matched the HLA-A and HLA-B alleles of most subjects were reportedly made from TCR beta sequences.

The CDR3 length is 12 residues. V was trimmed by 5 bases and J by 4 bases, leaving 11 bases between them. The germline V gene has CDR1 SQVTM and CDR2 ANQGSEA. The specimen sequenced was PBMCs. This rearrangement joins TRBV29-1 to TRBJ1-2, with D possibly being TRBD1 (6 bases). The source is a woman aged 50 to 60 in good health and CMV-seropositive. The CDR3 sequence: CSVRTGSYGYTF. The CDR3 nucleotides are TGCAGCGTTAGAACAGGGAGCTATGGCTACACCTTC.